The entry below describes one T cell receptor beta chain. Its antigen is undetermined. Germline V gives CDR1 MDHEN, CDR2 SYDVKM. The length of the CDR3 is 16 residues. Between the trimmed V and J ends, which lost 4 bases and 0 bases, there was a span of 13 bases. Method: immunoSEQ multiplex PCR; TCRdb's copy keeps in-frame clones and lacks some. The data hold 30,000 to 35,000 clones, with roughly two thirds observed a single time. The data belong to a study of T cells in tumors after PD-1 blockade. Overall study: During anti-PD-1 treatment, some patients continued daily vismodegib 150 mg. Whole-study results and caveats: Blood contained about 40% of the tumor's TCR clonotypes.

The clonotype comes from a human donor with basal cell carcinoma. The sequences come from PBMCs, collected after anti-PD-1 treatment. The chain is built from TRBV28 and TRBJ1-3; D unclear. CDR3 in amino acids: CASSSPNSNSGNTIYF. The CDR3 region has the DNA TGTGCCAGCAGTTCGCCCAACAGCAACTCTGGAAACACCATATATTTT.